The sequence of this T cell receptor beta chain was determined in a study of cytomegalovirus exposure and HLA in healthy donors. Amplification used 60 Vbeta primers and 13 Jbeta primers. Using immunoSEQ multiplex PCR, the repertoire was profiled, and TCRdb retains in-frame clones only, with some absent. This sample carries 160,000 or so clones, approximately 80% of them seen once, and the ten largest clones take 1.3%. The CDR3 is 15 residues long. The ends lost 7 bases at V and 0 bases at J; junction bases unmatched: 7. Germline-derived CDR1 and CDR2 are LGHNA and YSLEER. The TCR originated in a woman aged 50 to 60 in good health and CMV-seronegative. V is TRBV4-3 and J is TRBJ2-7; 9 bases match TRBD1. Material: PBMCs. CDR3 in amino acids: CASNSRDRDSYEQYF. As DNA, the CDR3 is TGCGCCAGCAACTCTCGGGACAGGGACTCCTACGAGCAGTACTTC.